This T cell receptor beta chain was recovered during a study of blood T cell repertoires in COVID-19. At the level of the study: Sites in the United States, Italy and Spain provided acute and convalescent COVID-19 samples. T cells, B-cell-depleted T cells, or PBMCs provided the cDNA or gDNA that served as material.

The CDR3 is 16 residues long. Germline CDR1 and CDR2: SGHRS and YFSETQ. The V end lost 0 bases, the J end lost 3 bases, and 13 bases lay between the germline ends. How the authors handled the data: Reference gene primer amplification in the assay estimated nucleated cell counts. The repertoire was sequenced with immunoSEQ multiplex PCR; TCRdb's copy has only in-frame clones and lacks some. D and trimming come from the DNA, and the V and J calls and clone size come from that table. The data show hundreds of thousands of clones, with 65% to 90% seen just once and around 4.5% held by the top ten. The V gene is TRBV5-1, the J gene TRBJ2-1; possible D gene TRBD2, 6 bases. Sequencing input: peripheral blood. This TCR was recovered from a man aged 50-60 years with acute or convalescent COVID-19. For the CDR3, the DNA is TGCGCCAGCAGCTTGGAATTAGCGGATAACTACAATGAGCAGTTCTTC. It translates to CASSLELADNYNEQFF.